A selection of T cell receptor beta chains follows, all from one sample in a study of shared clonotypes between healthy human individuals. The repertoire was sequenced with immunoSEQ multiplex PCR; TCRdb's copy has only in-frame clones and lacks some. The sample yields over a million clones, about four fifths seen once. The sequenced sample was memory CD4+ T cells from PBMCs. These receptors originate from a young man in good health. Some clones in this sample may be carry-over from other donors' samples. The conserved cysteine and the conserved F or W are not part of the CDR3 here. Only part of the rows carry a size: once, few, many, or a class if the clone is expanded.

clone size | V gene | CDR3 protein
. | TRBV29-1 | SVHGQTMNTEAF
many | TRBV6-4 | ASPYPGLAANTGELF
. | TRBV20-1 | SARWHYEQY
. | TRBV5-8 | ASSLRTEAF
. | TRBV5-6 | ASGRGRASYT
. | TRBV5-6 | VSSLRSYEQY
. | TRBV5-6 | ASSLTGGNTEAF
many | TRBV4-1 | ASSQLVGYEQY
. | TRBV9 | ASSVAGTSGSAEQY
. | TRBV2 | ASGGEAF
once | TRBV7-2 | ASSPASGSWEQF
once | TRBV18 | ASGQGPNTEAF
. | TRBV4-2 | ASSQELREPGTDTQY
many | TRBV14 | ASSQDLRGSGELF
. | TRBV5-4 | ASTSQVDYEQY
. | TRBV5-1 | ASRDSGRAVAKNIQY
. | TRBV5-8 | ASSFNYEQY
. | TRBV18 | ASSPRLAGGSGELF
once | TRBV9 | ASSGSGANVLT
once | TRBV15 | ATSRAGSGETQY
. | TRBV30 | AWSARRLAEAF
. | TRBV18 | ASSPTLGELF
. | TRBV29-1 | SVGRGLENEQF
. | TRBV9 | ASSVAGGAGEQF
many | TRBV7-2 | ASSFDEQF
. | TRBV20-1 | SAGSGETQY
. | TRBV7-9 | ASSIDRGGSYGYT
. | TRBV28 | ASSQTWTTGELF
few | TRBV9 | ASSVLAGGHQY
. | TRBV27 | ASSLSGAGGGYA
. | TRBV5-1 | ASSHRDREFDEQF
. | TRBV13 | ASSLVRGTYEQY
. | TRBV28 | ASSTGDREQY
once | TRBV2 | ASTPGQTYEQY
. | TRBV5-4 | ASSLGTGLGGRGDTQY
. | TRBV11-3 | ASSSLGAGGGELF
. | TRBV7-2 | ASSLRPTTDTQY
. | TRBV29-1 | SGRIGGQYNEQF
once | TRBV27 | ASSLRGTSGTGLYNEQF
. | TRBV29-1 | SAGQGRETQY
few | TRBV7-2 | ASSRPGGGELF
. | TRBV5-7 | ASSLAWQPQH
. | TRBV5-1 | ASRGLAGVDTQY
. | TRBV7-2 | ASSLRLTDNQPQH
. | TRBV2 | ASSRQSTDTQY
few | TRBV10-1 | ASSDSGQGEAF
. | TRBV4-2 | ASSPTSGSSYEQY
. | TRBV18 | ASSPSAVPDTQY
many | TRBV7-2 | ASSLSGLETQY
. | TRBV15 | ATSRDSITDTQY
once | TRBV6-1 | ASSEVLGYLNTGELF
. | TRBV28 | ASRFFHAPEQY
. | TRBV19 | ASSPDTFNYGYT